This passage covers 28 T cell receptor beta chains from one sample sequenced in a study of T cells in Graves' hyperthyroidism and ophthalmopathy. Researchers took RNA transcripts and amplified the TCR beta CDR3 regions from them. A first-round RT-PCR of the TCR CDR3 used the HTBI primer set. MiXCR, run by TCRdb on the multiplex PCR reads, gives a single entry per CDR3 protein. The table lists 460,000 or so distinct CDR3 sequences, 14% of them singletons. The source material was blood. The receptors derive from a woman aged 18-29 years with Graves' hyperthyroidism.

This clonotype was picked up a small number of times. The chain uses TRBV7-9 and TRBJ1-2; no definite D call. Looked up from germline, CDR1 is SEHNR and CDR2 is FQNEAQ (reference sequence). V shed 5 bases and J shed 0 bases, with 7 bases lying between them. This CDR3 spans 13 amino acids. The CDR3, as DNA: TGTGCCAGCAGCAAAAGCTCTAACTATGGCTACACCTTC. Its protein is CASSKSSNYGYTF.

This clonotype was seen at least ten times. This rearrangement joins TRBV2 to TRBJ1-2, with D possibly matching TRBD1 (6 bases). Germline V CDR1 and CDR2: SNHLY, FYNNEI. V shed 3 bases and J shed 4 bases, with 12 bases lying between them. The CDR3 spans 14 residues. The CDR3 DNA reads as TGTGCCAGCAGTGATACTCAGGGGATCTATGGCTACACCTTC. Translated: CASSDTQGIYGYTF.

The CDR3 spells CASSFGTTNYGYTF. CDR3 DNA: TGTGCCAGCAGTTTCGGGACAACTAACTATGGCTACACCTTC. The gene calls are TRBV27 and TRBJ1-2; maybe TRBD1 (6 bases). Germline V gives CDR1 MNHEY, CDR2 SMNVEV (reference sequence). Trimming pared 3 bases from V and 0 bases from J, leaving 8 bases between. The CDR3 sequence is 14 residues long.

This clonotype was picked up many times. The chain links TRBV28 to TRBJ2-3; TRBD1 aligns across 8 bases. CDR3 length equals 16 residues. V was pared by 7 bases and J by 8 bases, with 17 bases of the junction left unmatched. In germline, CDR1 is MDHEN, CDR2 SYDVKM. The CDR3 bases are TGTGCCAGCATCCCCCTGACAGGGGAGGATAAGGGTACGCAGTATTTT. Translation gives CASIPLTGEDKGTQYF.

This clonotype was seen a handful of times. CDR3 DNA sequence: TGTGCCACCAGTGACCTAGCGGGAGGTGGGCAAGAGACCCAGTACTTC. Residues: CATSDLAGGGQETQYF. This chain joins TRBV24-1 and TRBJ2-5, with 11 bases lining up with TRBD2. There are 16 residues in the CDR3. CDR1 and CDR2 (germline): KGHDR, SFDVKD. The V segment lost 4 bases and the J segment 2 bases; nucleotides outside the gene matches: 5.

This clonotype was counted many times. The chain has TRBV30 and TRBJ1-1; 10 bases match TRBD1. Losses at the gene ends were 2 bases for V and 4 bases for J; bases not matched to a gene: 4. The CDR3 totals 14 residues. Germline V gene sequence: CDR1 GTSNPN, CDR2 SVGIG (reference sequence). CDR3 bases: TGTGCCTGGAGTCGGGGACAGGGGATCACTGAAGCTTTCTTT. Its translation: CAWSRGQGITEAFF.

V gene TRBV4-1 combines with J gene TRBJ1-1, with D perhaps matching TRBD1 (5 bases). The CDR3 is made up of 16 amino acids. Germline loops: CDR1 MGHRA, CDR2 YSYEKL. The V and J ends lost 6 bases and 8 bases respectively, with 25 bases between them. The CDR3 bases are TGCGCCAGCAGGAACGTACTCGGGGGGAGGAGCACGGAAGCTTTCTTT. This codes for CASRNVLGGRSTEAFF.

The table lists this clonotype with many counts. This chain joins TRBV3-1 and TRBJ1-1; possibly TRBD1 for D (5 bases). The germline V gene encodes CDR1 LGHDT and CDR2 YNNKEL (reference sequence). Trimming left V 1 base short and J 8 bases short, with 5 bases between. The CDR3 covers 11 residues. As DNA, the CDR3 is TGTGCCAGCAGCCAAGGGGGGGAAGCTTTCTTT. Amino acid sequence: CASSQGGEAFF.

There are many counts of this clonotype. V is TRBV2 and J is TRBJ1-1; D not resolved. CDR1 SNHLY and CDR2 FYNNEI come from the germline V gene. V lost 2 bases and J 1 base, leaving 8 bases between the germline ends. The CDR3 spans 14 residues. CDR3 sequence (DNA): TGTGCCAGCAGTGAAATGAGAGGGAACACTGAAGCTTTCTTT. Amino acids: CASSEMRGNTEAFF.

This clonotype was detected only a few times. The J gene is TRBJ1-2, the V gene TRBV4-1; 9 nucleotides align to TRBD1. The CDR3 is 17 residues long. Per germline, CDR1 MGHRA and CDR2 YSYEKL. V lost 2 bases to trimming and J lost 3 bases; unmatched junction nucleotides: 10. This CDR3 is CASSQPDRGLEYYGYTF. The CDR3 DNA follows: TGCGCCAGCAGCCAACCGGACAGGGGTTTGGAGTACTATGGCTACACCTTC.

This clonotype occurred a few times. The chain is built from TRBV9 and TRBJ2-2; D possibly corresponds to TRBD1 (5 bases). CDR3 length equals 15 residues. The germline gives CDR1 SGDLS, CDR2 YYNGEE. Trimming left V 0 bases short and J 4 bases short, with 10 bases between. The DNA for the CDR3 is TGTGCCAGCAGCGTAGGGGGCAGCGCCACCGGGGAGCTGTTTTTT. This translates into CASSVGGSATGELFF.

In its sample, this clonotype was seen many times. The chain carries TRBV30 and TRBJ1-2; 10 bases are a match to TRBD1. The CDR3 runs to 14 residues. V gave up 5 bases and J gave up 8 bases; unmatched junction bases: 11. Germline V CDR1 and CDR2: GTSNPN, SVGIG (reference sequence). DNA of the CDR3: TGTGCCTGGGATCCCGGGACAGGGGTTGTGGGCTACACCTTC. Translating gives CAWDPGTGVVGYTF. The full variable domain, with the rest looked up from reference TRBV30 and TRBJ1-2, is SQTIHQWPATLVQPVGSPLSLECTVEGTSNPNLYWYRQAAGRGLQLLFYSVGIGQISSEVPQNLSASRPQDRQFILSSKKLLLSDSGFYLCAWDPGTGVVGYTFGSGTRLTVV.

Turning to this clonotype: Possible read error: a much larger clone is one base away. This chain links TRBV20-1 with TRBJ2-2; D is unclear. The CDR3 is made up of 12 amino acids. CDR1 DFQATT and CDR2 SNEGSKA come from the germline V gene (reference sequence). The V end was cut by 2 bases, the J end by 1 base, with 2 bases between. DNA for the CDR3: TGCAGTGCTAGAAAGAACACCGGGGAGCTGTTTTTT. Protein product: CSARKNTGELFF.

The chain recombines TRBV5-6 with TRBJ1-6, with 11 bases that match TRBD1. Germline values: CDR1 SGHDT, CDR2 YYEEEE. V dropped 2 bases and J dropped 9; count of bases not matched to a gene: 4. The CDR3 spans 15 residues. Here the CDR3 DNA reads TGTGCCAGCAGCTTCGGGACAGGGGGTAGTTCACCCCTCCACTTT. It translates to CASSFGTGGSSPLHF.

This clonotype was seen just once. This could be a read error, since a much larger clone is one nucleotide away. The rearrangement links TRBV14 to TRBJ2-1; D might be TRBD1 (7 bases). CDR3 size: 17 residues. The germline V gene has CDR1 SGHDN and CDR2 FVKESK. The CDR3 DNA follows: TGTGTCAGCAGTCCCGGGGGCAGGGGGACGACCTACAATGAGCAGTTCTTC. It translates to CVSSPGGRGTTYNEQFF.

CDR3 sequence: CASSERNWDGYTF. The CDR3 bases are TGTGCCAGCAGTGAGAGAAATTGGGATGGCTACACCTTC. The V and J genes are TRBV2 and TRBJ1-2, with no clear D. This CDR3 has 13 residues. CDR1 is SNHLY and CDR2 is FYNNEI in the germline V gene. V was pared by 3 bases and J by 6 bases, with 11 bases between.

The chain joins TRBV30 to TRBJ2-2; 13 positions agree with TRBD2. Germline CDR1 GTSNPN, CDR2 SVGIG (reference sequence). Unmatched junction bases numbered 5, after V lost 3 bases and J lost 7 bases. The length of the CDR3 is 15 residues. The CDR3 reads CAWRGLAGAGGELFF. CDR3 nucleotide sequence: TGTGCCTGGAGAGGACTAGCGGGAGCGGGCGGGGAGCTGTTTTTT.

There are many counts of this clonotype. For the CDR3, the DNA is TGTGCCAGCACCTCGGGACAGAAAGAGACCCAGTACTTC. Translation gives CASTSGQKETQYF. The V gene is TRBV12-3 or TRBV12-4, the J gene TRBJ2-5; TRBD1 aligns across 7 bases. Germline trimming cut 7 bases from V and 3 bases from J; bases unmatched to any gene: 5. The CDR3 consists of 13 residues.

About this clonotype: A much larger clone sits a single nucleotide away, making a read error possible. Since no conserved phenylalanine or tryptophan closes the CDR3, a read error is the likely cause. The chain links TRBV27 to TRBJ2-7, with 7 bases lining up with TRBD2. From germline, CDR1 is MNHEY and CDR2 SMNVEV (reference sequence). J gave up 2 bases and V 10 bases, and 14 bases lay outside the gene matches. The CDR3 runs 15 residues. The CDR3 region has the DNA TGTGCCACCGCCTTGGACGGGAGGCCGACCTACGAGCAGTACCTC. Encoded protein: CATALDGRPTYEQYL.

The chain couples TRBV7-6 to TRBJ2-3, with 9 bases identical to TRBD1. The CDR3 spans 16 residues. CDR1 SGHVS and CDR2 FNYEAQ come from the germline V gene. V lost 5 bases to trimming and J lost 2 bases; unmatched junction nucleotides: 8. The CDR3 spells CASSPGQGPPTDTQYF. The CDR3 coding sequence is TGTGCCAGCAGCCCGGGACAGGGCCCCCCCACAGATACGCAGTATTTT.

This clonotype was counted ten times or more. The rearrangement uses TRBV5-1 and TRBJ1-6; D unclear. Germline CDR1 reads SGHRS; CDR2 reads YFSETQ. V lost 2 bases, J lost 0 bases, and 9 bases lay in between. The CDR3 has 16 amino acids. CDR3 region: CASSFIQSSYNSPLHF. CDR3 sequence (DNA): TGCGCCAGCAGCTTCATTCAGAGCTCCTATAATTCACCCCTCCACTTT.

This clonotype came up many times. The rearrangement joins TRBV15 to TRBJ2-3, with 11 positions matching TRBD2. The germline V gene encodes CDR1 LNHNV and CDR2 YYDKDF (reference sequence). The CDR3 has 16 residues. Trimming cost V 5 bases and J 7 bases; bases outside gene matches: 11. The CDR3 DNA sequence: TGTGCCACCAGCGGATTTACTAGCGGGAGAGGAAATACGCAGTATTTT. Protein sequence: CATSGFTSGRGNTQYF. Drawing the rest from reference TRBV15 and TRBJ2-3, the complete variable domain is DAMVIQNPRYQVTQFGKPVTLSCSQTLNHNVMYWYQQKSSQAPKLLFHYYDKDFNNEADTPDNFQSRRPNTSFCFLDIRSPGLGDTAMYLCATSGFTSGRGNTQYFGPGTRLTVL.

The sample holds many counts of this clonotype. The chain links TRBV12-5 to TRBJ2-4, with 13 bases aligning to TRBD2. V shed 3 bases, J shed 0 bases, and the junction held 11 bases outside the gene matches. Germline values: CDR1 LGHNT, CDR2 FRNRAP. The CDR3 loop spans 20 amino acids. The CDR3 loop reads CASGFDRTSGRLLAKNIQYF. CDR3 nucleotides: TGTGCTAGTGGTTTCGATCGGACTAGCGGGAGACTACTAGCCAAAAACATTCAGTACTTC.

This clonotype was observed many times. The chain is built from TRBV11-1 and TRBJ2-5, with D perhaps matching TRBD1 (5 bases). V lost 4 bases and J 1 base, leaving 10 bases between the germline ends. The CDR3 contains 14 residues. CDR1 and CDR2 (germline): SGHAT, FQDESV (reference sequence). The CDR3 region has the DNA TGTGCCAGCAGCTCTAGGACACGCCAAGAGACCCAGTACTTC. Protein sequence: CASSSRTRQETQYF.

The V and J genes are TRBV5-1 and TRBJ2-1; TRBD2 matches 10 bases. Germline-derived CDR1 and CDR2 are SGHRS and YFSETQ. V lost 4 bases and J lost 7; bases outside the gene matches: 8. The CDR3 length is 15 residues. CDR3 amino acids: CASSVSSGSWNEQFF. CDR3 sequence (DNA): TGCGCCAGCAGCGTTTCTAGCGGGAGCTGGAATGAGCAGTTCTTC.

In its sample, this clonotype was seen once. The gene calls are TRBV19 and TRBJ1-2; TRBD1 is a possible D gene (5 bases). The ends were cut back, 3 bases at V and 9 bases at J, with 8 bases in the middle. The CDR3 consists of 11 residues. Germline V CDR1 and CDR2: LNHDA, SQIVND (reference sequence). This CDR3 reads CASSIGGSYTF. In DNA form, the CDR3 reads TGTGCCAGTAGTATCGGGGGAAGCTACACCTTC.

This clonotype was observed a handful of times. V is TRBV6-1 and J is TRBJ2-7; possibly TRBD1 for D (6 bases). CDR3 size: 13 residues. In germline, CDR1 is MNHNS, CDR2 SASEGT. V lost 5 bases and J lost 6, with 14 bases in between. The CDR3 region is CASSKKTGVEQYF. The CDR3 bases are TGTGCCAGCAGTAAAAAGACAGGTGTCGAGCAGTACTTC.

The sample holds many counts of this clonotype. The rearrangement links TRBV7-3 to TRBJ2-3, with D possibly matching TRBD2 (6 bases). V lost 5 bases and J 0 bases, leaving 24 bases between the germline ends. CDR3 length: 19 amino acids. Germline CDR1 and CDR2: SGHTA and FQGTGA. In DNA form, the CDR3 reads TGTGCCAGCAGCGAAGGGGAGCGGAGGGGCACTATTAGCACAGATACGCAGTATTTT. Protein sequence: CASSEGERRGTISTDTQYF.